These 26 T cell receptor beta chains share one sample of origin, sequenced in a study of blood T cell repertoires in COVID-19. Clones were read by immunoSEQ multiplex PCR, and TCRdb kept only the in-frame ones, dropping some. The sample carries about 290,000 clones, about 89% recorded once. The sequenced sample consisted of peripheral blood. The receptors come from a woman between 35 and 50 years old who had recovered from COVID-19.

The chain joins TRBV19 to TRBJ2-3; 13 bases are shared with TRBD2. The germline CDR1 and CDR2 sequences are LNHDA and SQIVND (reference sequence). This CDR3 spans 18 amino acids. The J segment lost 2 bases and the V segment lost 4 bases, leaving 9 bases of the junction unmatched. The CDR3 sequence: CASSKGKTSGGFTDTQYF. The CDR3 nucleotides read TGTGCCAGTAGTAAGGGAAAGACTAGCGGGGGGTTCACAGATACGCAGTATTTT.

The CDR3 is CSVGGRARQFF. The CDR3 DNA reads TGCAGCGTTGGTGGCAGGGCTCGGCAGTTCTTC. The chain couples TRBV29-1 to TRBJ2-1; possibly TRBD1 for D (5 bases). Germline CDR1 is SQVTM and CDR2 is ANQGSEA. Trimming removed 4 bases at V and 12 bases at J, with 13 bases between. This CDR3 is 11 amino acids long.

The V gene is TRBV14, the J gene TRBJ2-3, with 7 bases identical to TRBD2. The germline CDR1 and CDR2 sequences are SGHDN and FVKESK. The J segment lost 2 bases and the V segment lost 4 bases, leaving 12 bases of the junction unmatched. The CDR3 spans 17 residues. CDR3 bases: TGTGCCAGCAGCCTTGAGGTAACGGGAGGAACCACAGATACGCAGTATTTT. Protein: CASSLEVTGGTTDTQYF.

The chain is built from TRBV3-1 (or the pseudogene TRBV3-2) and TRBJ2-3, with 10 bases that match TRBD2. V lost 0 bases to trimming and J lost 2 bases; unmatched junction nucleotides: 5. The CDR3 length is 17 residues. Germline CDR1 and CDR2: LGHDT and YNNKEL (reference sequence). The chain's CDR3 is CASSQDTSGAFTDTQYF. DNA for the CDR3: TGTGCCAGCAGCCAAGACACTAGCGGGGCATTCACAGATACGCAGTATTTT.

DNA for the CDR3: TGTGCCAGCAGCCCTGAGGTGTCAGCTGAAGCTTTCTTT. Translated, it gives CASSPEVSAEAFF. This chain connects TRBV9 to TRBJ1-1; D unresolved. Germline V gene sequence: CDR1 SGDLS, CDR2 YYNGEE. This CDR3 contains 13 residues. V was trimmed by 4 bases and J by 6 bases, leaving 13 bases between them.

J is TRBJ1-5 and V is TRBV3-1 (or the pseudogene TRBV3-2); D may be TRBD1 (6 bases). Trimming removed 3 bases from V and 3 bases from J, with 12 bases in between. CDR3 length equals 15 residues. The V gene's germline CDR1 is LGHDT and CDR2 YNNKEL (reference sequence). The CDR3 DNA reads as TGTGCCAGCAGCCAGACCCCAGGGGACAATCAGCCCCAGCATTTT. Its translation: CASSQTPGDNQPQHF.

This chain links TRBV6-6 with TRBJ1-5; 8 nucleotides line up with TRBD1. This CDR3 comprises 15 residues. V dropped 7 bases and J dropped 0; count of bases not matched to a gene: 5. Germline CDR1 reads MNHNY; CDR2 reads SVGAGI (reference sequence). The CDR3 sequence: CASMVDRGSNQPQHF. The DNA for the CDR3 is TGTGCCAGCATGGTAGACAGGGGTAGCAATCAGCCCCAGCATTTT.

J is TRBJ2-1 and V is TRBV5-1; the match to TRBD2 covers 9 bases. V dropped 3 bases and J dropped 9; count of bases not matched to a gene: 13. This CDR3 is 16 amino acids long. Germline V lookup: CDR1 SGHRS, CDR2 YFSETQ. CDR3 amino acids: CASSSLSGGVIAEQFF. DNA of the CDR3: TGCGCCAGCAGCTCGCTTAGCGGGGGCGTCATCGCTGAGCAGTTCTTC.

This clone was observed once. The chain recombines TRBV11-2 with TRBJ2-3; 10 positions match TRBD2. CDR1 and CDR2 from the germline V gene are SGHAT and FQNNGV. V lost 5 bases, J lost 5 bases, and 13 bases stayed unmatched. The CDR3 contains 17 residues. CDR3 amino acids: CASSLGPLAGVGDTQYF. In DNA form, the CDR3 reads TGTGCCAGCAGCCTAGGCCCGCTAGCGGGAGTGGGAGATACGCAGTATTTT.

This clone was counted between two and nine times. The chain employs TRBV24-1 and TRBJ2-2; D gene ambiguous. V lost 5 bases, J lost 4 bases, and 7 bases lay in between. There are 13 residues in the CDR3. Looked up from germline, CDR1 is KGHDR and CDR2 is SFDVKD. Here the CDR3 DNA reads TGTGCCACCAGTGTCGTGAGCACCGGGGAGCTGTTTTTT. Its translation is CATSVVSTGELFF.

DNA for the CDR3: TGTGCCAGCAGTGAAGTAGCGAGGACAGGGACGTATAGCAATCAGCCCCAGCATTTT. Protein sequence: CASSEVARTGTYSNQPQHF. V usage is TRBV6-1 and J usage is TRBJ1-5; 8 bases map to TRBD1. This CDR3 has 19 residues. J was trimmed by 0 bases and V by 1 base; bases with no gene match: 11. Germline CDR1 and CDR2: MNHNS and SASEGT.

The V and J genes are TRBV18 and TRBJ2-7; 8 nucleotides agree with TRBD1. Germline CDR1 KGHSH, CDR2 LQKENI. Germline trimming cut 5 bases from V and 4 bases from J; bases unmatched to any gene: 7. The CDR3 contains 14 residues. CDR3 in DNA: TGTGCCAGCTCAATCGGGCAGGGGGCTTACGAGCAGTACTTC. This sequence encodes CASSIGQGAYEQYF.

The gene calls are TRBV21-1 and TRBJ2-7; the table gives TRBD2 as D, unverified against the DNA. TRBV21-1 is recorded as a pseudogene. The CDR3 runs to 16 residues. The CDR3 DNA is TGTGCCAGCAGCGAAACGGGACTAGCGGCTTCCTACGAGCAGTACTTC. This codes for CASSETGLAASYEQYF.

The chain couples TRBV7-2 to TRBJ2-7; TRBD2 agrees at 11 bases. The germline V gene has CDR1 SGHTA and CDR2 FQGNSA. The V segment lost 5 bases and the J segment 0 bases; nucleotides outside the gene matches: 12. The CDR3 runs to 18 residues. CDR3 amino acids: CASSPALAGGWSSYEQYF. Written as DNA, the CDR3 is TGTGCCAGCAGCCCCGCTCTAGCGGGAGGCTGGAGCTCCTACGAGCAGTACTTC.

The chain links TRBV19 to TRBJ2-6; 8 bases map to TRBD1. Trimming removed 6 bases from V and 0 bases from J; junction bases left unmatched: 4. There are 16 residues in the CDR3. The germline V gene encodes CDR1 LNHDA and CDR2 SQIVND (reference sequence). This CDR3 is CASSPGGSSGANVLTF. CDR3 sequence (DNA): TGTGCCAGTAGCCCAGGGGGCAGCTCTGGGGCCAACGTCCTGACTTTC.

The chain carries TRBV24-1 and TRBJ2-1; maybe TRBD1 (5 bases). V lost 1 base and J lost 6, with 9 bases in between. The CDR3 is 14 residues long. Germline V gene sequence: CDR1 KGHDR, CDR2 SFDVKD. The CDR3 loop reads CATSDFDSLNEQFF. The DNA for the CDR3 is TGTGCCACCAGTGATTTCGACAGTCTCAATGAGCAGTTCTTC.

The chain is built from TRBV3-1 (or the pseudogene TRBV3-2) and TRBJ2-7; 7 nucleotides match TRBD1. V dropped 4 bases and J dropped 0; count of bases not matched to a gene: 3. This CDR3 has 14 amino acids. Germline V gene sequence: CDR1 LGHDT, CDR2 YNNKEL (reference sequence). This CDR3 is CASSPRTGSYEQYF. The CDR3, as DNA: TGTGCCAGCAGCCCCAGGACAGGCTCCTACGAGCAGTACTTC.

CDR3 nucleotides: TGCGCCAGCAGCCCGGGACAGGTACAAGAGACCCAGTACTTC. Translated, it gives CASSPGQVQETQYF. This chain joins TRBV5-1 and TRBJ2-5, with 8 bases that match TRBD1. The CDR3 is made up of 14 amino acids. Per germline, CDR1 SGHRS and CDR2 YFSETQ. V was pared by 4 bases and J by 2 bases, with 4 bases of the junction left unmatched.

This clone was observed a single time. J is TRBJ2-3 and V is TRBV5-4; D is perhaps TRBD1 (6 bases). This CDR3 contains 14 residues. Germline-derived CDR1 and CDR2 are SGHNT and YYREEE (reference sequence). Trimming left V 3 bases short and J 3 bases short, with 11 bases between. CDR3 in amino acids: CASSWGPGTDTQYF. CDR3 bases: TGTGCCAGCAGCTGGGGGCCCGGGACAGATACGCAGTATTTT.

A single count supports this clone. The chain recombines TRBV28 with TRBJ1-3; D call uncertain. Deletions cut 1 base from V and 3 bases from J, with 7 bases between. The CDR3 extends over 14 amino acids. The germline V gene has CDR1 MDHEN and CDR2 SYDVKM. CDR3 nucleotide sequence: TGTGCCAGCAGTTTATTCGGGGTTGGAAACACCATATATTTT. It specifies CASSLFGVGNTIYF. The full variable domain, in which reference TRBV28 and TRBJ1-3 provide the parts outside the CDR3, is DVKVTQSSRYLVKRTGEKVFLECVQDMDHENMFWYRQDPGLGLRLIYFSYDVKMKEKGDIPEGYSVSREKKERFSLILESASTNQTSMYLCASSLFGVGNTIYFGEGSWLTVV.

The chain is built from TRBV24-1 and TRBJ2-7, with 8 bases lining up with TRBD2. The germline V gene encodes CDR1 KGHDR and CDR2 SFDVKD. V gave up 5 bases and J gave up 4 bases; unmatched junction bases: 6. This CDR3 contains 14 residues. In DNA, the CDR3 is TGTGCCACCAGTGCAGCGGGAGTCGGATACGAGCAGTACTTC. This sequence encodes CATSAAGVGYEQYF.

This clone has a single count. CDR3 nucleotide sequence: TGTGCCAGCAGCATAGATAGCGGAGCCTACAATGAGCAGTTCTTC. It specifies CASSIDSGAYNEQFF. The rearrangement joins TRBV7-3 to TRBJ2-1; D is perhaps TRBD2 (6 bases). V shed 5 bases and J shed 2 bases, with 13 bases lying between them. The germline CDR1 and CDR2 sequences are SGHTA and FQGTGA. The CDR3 is 15 residues long.

The DNA of the CDR3 is TGTGCCAGCTCACCTTTACAGGAGGGCACCATATATTTT. It is translated as CASSPLQEGTIYF. V gene TRBV18 combines with J gene TRBJ1-3; TRBD1 is a possible D gene (5 bases). Trimming took off 3 bases at V and 9 bases at J, with 12 bases between the two ends. The CDR3 covers 13 residues. Looked up from germline, CDR1 is KGHSH and CDR2 is LQKENI.

The V gene is TRBV1, the J gene TRBJ2-1; the table calls TRBD2, which could not be checked here. TRBV1 is noted as a pseudogene. The CDR3 contains 19 residues. The CDR3 here is CTSSHPKGLAGLRYNEQFF. In DNA form, the CDR3 reads TGCACCAGCAGCCACCCGAAGGGACTGGCGGGCCTTAGATACAATGAGCAGTTCTTC.

The rearrangement joins TRBV10-3 to TRBJ1-2, with 8 bases aligning to TRBD1. The CDR3 has 15 amino acids. The germline V gene encodes CDR1 ENHRY and CDR2 SYGVKD. Unmatched junction bases numbered 6, after V lost 4 bases and J lost 2 bases. This CDR3 reads CAISGGTGNNYGYTF. DNA for the CDR3: TGTGCCATCAGTGGAGGGACAGGTAACAACTATGGCTACACCTTC.

The rearrangement joins TRBV18 to TRBJ2-7; 9 bases line up with TRBD1. Germline-derived CDR1 and CDR2 are KGHSH and LQKENI. CDR3 length equals 11 residues. The CDR3 nucleotides read TGTGCCAGCTCAATGGACAGGGGCACATCTGTC. It is translated as CASSMDRGTSV.